The TCR beta chain under discussion was sequenced for a study of cytomegalovirus exposure and HLA in healthy donors. Turning to the study itself: The early release's HLA-typed donors yielded 65 million to 85 million unique TCRs.

Primers: 60 Vbeta forward and 13 Jbeta reverse. The protocol was immunoSEQ multiplex PCR, while the TCRdb copy is restricted to in-frame clones and leaves out a portion. The sample yields 100,000 or so clones, over 9.5% seen once. Study-level results: Evidence from a later analysis indicated that most CMV-associated TCR beta chains looked HLA-restricted.

V was shortened by 5 bases and J by 5 bases, with 12 bases between the two germline ends. The CDR3 runs 14 residues. Germline values: CDR1 LNHDA, CDR2 SQIVND (reference sequence). There are a few counts of this clone. Its specificity is not known. Sample: PBMCs. The TCR originated in a man aged 35-49 years in good health and CMV-seropositive. The chain has TRBV19 and TRBJ1-4, with D possibly matching TRBD1 (5 bases). The CDR3 loop is CASSPQAANEKLFF. In nucleotides, the CDR3 is TGTGCCAGTAGTCCACAGGCAGCGAATGAAAAACTGTTTTTT.